The T cell receptor (beta chain) under discussion was sequenced for a study of blood T cell repertoires in COVID-19. For the study at large: COVID-19 samples collected from the United States, Italy and Spain covered acute and convalescent phases.

Sequencing was performed with immunoSEQ multiplex PCR; in TCRdb, only in-frame clones are kept and a portion is missing. Among about 350,000 clones listed, approximately 91% were seen once. Cohort allocation depended upon clinical history that participants reported. CDR1 is SGDLS and CDR2 is YYNGEE in the germline V gene. V was cut by 4 bases and J by 0 bases, with 14 bases left in between. The CDR3 is 15 amino acids. The TCR comes from a woman aged 30 to 39 who had been exposed to COVID-19. The sample consisted of PBMCs or T cells enriched from blood (not recorded which). The V call is TRBV9, the J call TRBJ2-7; D may be TRBD2 (6 bases). CDR3 loop: CASSRDGGISYEQYF. CDR3 DNA sequence: TGTGCCAGCAGCAGAGATGGGGGGATCTCCTACGAGCAGTACTTC.